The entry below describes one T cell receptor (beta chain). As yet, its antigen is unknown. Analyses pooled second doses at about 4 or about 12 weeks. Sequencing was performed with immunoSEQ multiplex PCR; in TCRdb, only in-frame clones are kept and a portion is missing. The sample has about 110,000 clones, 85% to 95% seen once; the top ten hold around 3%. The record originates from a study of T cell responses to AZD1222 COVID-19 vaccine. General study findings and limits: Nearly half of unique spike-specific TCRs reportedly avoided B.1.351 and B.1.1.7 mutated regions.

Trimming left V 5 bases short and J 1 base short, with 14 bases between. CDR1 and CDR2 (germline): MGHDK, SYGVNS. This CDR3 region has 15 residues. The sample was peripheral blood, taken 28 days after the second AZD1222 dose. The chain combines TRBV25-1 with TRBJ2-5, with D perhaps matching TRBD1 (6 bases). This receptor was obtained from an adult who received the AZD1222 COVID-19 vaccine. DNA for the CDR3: TGTGCCAGCAGTTCCCACAGGGATATCCAAGAGACCCAGTACTTC. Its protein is CASSSHRDIQETQYF. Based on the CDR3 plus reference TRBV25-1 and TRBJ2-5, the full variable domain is EADIYQTPRYLVIGTGKKITLECSQTMGHDKMYWYQQDPGMELHLIHYSYGVNSTEKGDLSSESTVSRIRTEHFPLTLESARPSHTSQYLCASSSHRDIQETQYFGPGTRLLVL.